Listed below are T cell receptor beta chains from one sample, sequenced in a study of shared clonotypes between healthy human individuals. The method was immunoSEQ multiplex PCR; TCRdb's version includes in-frame clones alone and lacks a portion of them. The table lists 2.3 million or so clones, approximately 93% of them singletons. The sequencing input was naive CD4+ T cells from PBMCs. The receptor source for this set is a man between 18 and 29 years old in good health. Some clones in this sample may be carry-over from other donors' samples. Both conserved end residues are part of each CDR3. D genes are given only for firm matches. Not all rows give a size; the values are once, few, many and, for expanded clones, a class.

v_gene,abundance,d_gene,j_gene,CDR3nt,CDR3aa
TRBV6-6,.,TRBD1,TRBJ2-1,TGTGCCAGCAGGACGGGCAGGGGGTCCTACAATGAGCAGTTCTTC,CASRTGRGSYNEQFF
TRBV7-2,.,.,TRBJ1-1,TGTGCCAGCAGCTTTCGGGACACAAACCTTGAAGCTTTCTTT,CASSFRDTNLEAFF
TRBV10-3,.,.,TRBJ2-1,TGTGCCATCAGACGGGACTCCGGAGGCAATGAGCAGTTCTTC,CAIRRDSGGNEQFF
TRBV2,.,.,TRBJ2-7,TGTGCCAGCAGTTCCTACAGGGGGGGCTACGAGCAGTACTTC,CASSSYRGGYEQYF
TRBV27,.,.,TRBJ2-2,TGTGCCAGCAGTTTAATGGGATCCTTCCCCGGGGAGCTGTTTTTT,CASSLMGSFPGELFF
TRBV6-1,.,TRBD1,TRBJ2-1,TGTGCCAGCAGAATGACAGGGGGCCCTTACAATGAGCAGTTCTTC,CASRMTGGPYNEQFF
TRBV10-3,.,.,TRBJ2-3,TGTGCCATCAGCGTGGGAGACGGGACAGATACGCAGTATTTT,CAISVGDGTDTQYF
TRBV28,once,.,TRBJ2-2,TGTGCCAGCAGCGGGAGTCTAACCGGGGAGCTGTTTTTT,CASSGSLTGELFF
TRBV6-1,once,.,TRBJ1-2,TGTGCCAGCAGTGAAGCGCTTAGTCTCCCCTATGGCTACACCTTC,CASSEALSLPYGYTF
TRBV11-2,.,TRBD2,TRBJ2-7,TGTGCCAGCAGCTTAGTGACTAGCGGGAGTTACGAGCAGTACTTC,CASSLVTSGSYEQYF
TRBV6-1,.,.,TRBJ1-1,TGTGCCAGCAGACAGACCCCATTGGGGGCTGAAGCTTTCTTT,CASRQTPLGAEAFF
TRBV5-1,.,.,TRBJ1-4,TGCGCCAGCAGCTATTTGACAGGATCGGATGAAAAACTGTTTTTT,CASSYLTGSDEKLFF
TRBV10-1,.,.,TRBJ2-2,TGCGCCAGCAGTGAGGGACTTGAGCGTACGAACACCGGGGAGCTGTTTTTT,CASSEGLERTNTGELFF
TRBV25-1,.,.,TRBJ2-7,TGTGCCAGCAGTGAATGGATTAGCGGCTACGAGCAGTACTTC,CASSEWISGYEQYF
TRBV9,.,.,TRBJ2-3,TGTGCCAGCAGCGTAGGGGGGGATACGCAGTATTTT,CASSVGGDTQYF
TRBV5-1,.,TRBD2,TRBJ2-1,TGCGCCAGCAGCTTGGTGGCGGGAGTATACAATGAGCAGTTCTTC,CASSLVAGVYNEQFF